Each of the 13 T cell receptor beta chains below was sequenced from the same sample in a study of OX40 agonist ivuxolimab in advanced cancers. Repertoires were generated with immunoSEQ multiplex PCR, while TCRdb's copy carries only in-frame clones and drops some. The sample consists of about 90,000 clones, approximately 91% of them appearing once. Sample: CD4+ or CD8+ T cells sorted from blood, taken in a trial of the OX40 agonist ivuxolimab. The receptors were gathered from an adult with an advanced solid tumor such as melanoma, head and neck, liver or kidney cancer.

The V and J genes are TRBV11-2 and TRBJ2-1; 9 positions match TRBD2. V trimming: 1 base; J trimming: 11 bases; junction bases outside the gene matches: 15. Germline CDR1 and CDR2: SGHAT and FQNNGV. This CDR3 has 17 residues. CDR3 loop: CASSLAYAAGGPLKQFF. Here the CDR3 DNA reads TGTGCCAGCAGCTTAGCGTATGCGGCGGGAGGGCCGTTAAAGCAGTTCTTC.

This chain uses TRBV25-1 with TRBJ2-2; unclear D gene. This CDR3 spans 14 amino acids. The germline CDR1 and CDR2 sequences are MGHDK and SYGVNS. V lost 1 base, J lost 8 bases, and 11 bases lay in between. In nucleotides, the CDR3 is TGTGCCAGCAGTGAATTCCCCACCCGTGGGGAGCTGTTTTTT. This sequence encodes CASSEFPTRGELFF.

This chain joins TRBV7-5 and TRBJ2-5. TRBV7-5 is marked as a pseudogene. This CDR3 is built from 13 residues. CDR3 sequence (DNA): TGTGCCAGAAGCTTTTTGGCGAACCGTTTAAAGTACTTC. This gives the protein CARSFLANRLKYF.

The CDR3 DNA is TGTGCCAGCTCACCAGGGTTAAGCTCCTACGAGCAGTACTTC. Residues: CASSPGLSSYEQYF. The chain combines TRBV18 with TRBJ2-7, with D unresolved. Germline V gene sequence: CDR1 KGHSH, CDR2 LQKENI. The CDR3 consists of 14 residues. The V gene lost 2 bases and the J gene lost 0 bases, with 8 bases spanning the gap.

The rearrangement links TRBV28 to TRBJ1-2, with TRBD1 identical over 7 bases. This CDR3 spans 13 amino acids. J gave up 6 bases and V 3 bases, and 4 bases lay outside the gene matches. CDR1 is MDHEN, CDR2 SYDVKM, per germline. CDR3 coding DNA: TGTGCCAGCAGTTTGAACAGGGGAAATGGCTACACCTTC. Translating gives CASSLNRGNGYTF.

The J gene is TRBJ2-5, the V gene TRBV9; 9 bases map to TRBD1. The germline V gene has CDR1 SGDLS and CDR2 YYNGEE. The CDR3 consists of 18 residues. V was clipped by 3 bases and J by 1 base; unmatched bases: 13. DNA of the CDR3: TGTGCCAGCAGCGCCCGGACAGGGGAAGGGTTCGGCCAAGAGACCCAGTACTTC. This gives the protein CASSARTGEGFGQETQYF.

The rearrangement joins TRBV11-2 to TRBJ2-7, with a possible D match to TRBD2 (5 bases). V was pared by 0 bases and J by 3 bases, with 12 bases between. The V gene's germline CDR1 is SGHAT and CDR2 FQNNGV. The CDR3 runs to 15 residues. The CDR3 sequence is CASSLEGGWNYEQYF. The CDR3, as DNA: TGTGCCAGCAGCTTAGAAGGCGGGTGGAACTACGAGCAGTACTTC.

V is TRBV7-6 and J is TRBJ2-2; a possible D gene is TRBD1 (6 bases). The V gene lost 1 base and the J gene lost 4 bases, with 13 bases spanning the gap. This CDR3 comprises 16 residues. Germline CDR1 and CDR2: SGHVS and FNYEAQ. CDR3 DNA sequence: TGTGCCAGCAGCTTAGGGGCAGGGGATATCACCGGGGAGCTGTTTTTT. Translating gives CASSLGAGDITGELFF.

This chain links TRBV9 with TRBJ1-3; D might be TRBD1 (5 bases). The CDR3 is 17 residues long. The germline CDR1 and CDR2 sequences are SGDLS and YYNGEE. Trimming took off 1 base at V and 2 bases at J, with 16 bases between the two ends. This CDR3 is CASSVLPSGTPGNTIYF. DNA for the CDR3: TGTGCCAGCAGCGTATTACCGTCCGGGACGCCTGGAAACACCATATATTTT.

The CDR3 protein is CSAASNQPQHF. The CDR3 coding sequence is TGCAGTGCTGCGAGTAATCAGCCCCAGCATTTT. The chain has TRBV20-1 and TRBJ1-5; no clear D gene. V was clipped by 5 bases and J by 4 bases, with 6 bases between them. The CDR3 extends over 11 amino acids. In germline, CDR1 is DFQATT, CDR2 SNEGSKA (reference sequence).

The chain couples TRBV13 to TRBJ1-2; D is possibly TRBD1 (5 bases). The CDR3 spans 15 residues. V lost 5 bases to trimming and J lost 4 bases, with 17 bases between them. Germline CDR1 reads PRHDT; CDR2 reads FYEKMQ (reference sequence). The CDR3: CASSLGPAGSYGYTF. CDR3 nucleotides: TGTGCCAGCAGCCTGGGGCCCGCAGGCTCCTATGGCTACACCTTC.

This clone appeared once. J is TRBJ2-3 and V is TRBV29-1; TRBD1 matches 7 bases. J gave up 8 bases and V 7 bases, and 18 bases lay outside the gene matches. The CDR3 is 15 residues long. Germline loops: CDR1 SQVTM, CDR2 ANQGSEA. The CDR3 spells CSGGRGTASGGTQYF. The CDR3 DNA reads as TGCAGCGGGGGAAGGGGGACAGCAAGTGGAGGTACGCAGTATTTT.

The chain links TRBV2 to TRBJ1-4, with D perhaps matching TRBD1 (6 bases). The CDR3 sequence is 16 residues long. With 8 bases removed from V and 0 bases from J, the gap between germline ends came to 16 bases. Germline V gives CDR1 SNHLY, CDR2 FYNNEI. The CDR3 is CASSLGTTATNEKLFF. The CDR3 nucleotides read TGTGCCAGCTCGCTAGGGACAACCGCAACTAATGAAAAACTGTTTTTT.